The clone carrying this T cell receptor beta chain was observed at least ten times. CDR3-region Arm-PCR and iRepertoire HTBI primers produced the TCR beta libraries. One entry per CDR3 protein results from TCRdb running MiXCR on the multiplex PCR reads. Found here are 400,000 to 500,000 distinct CDR3 sequences, roughly 17% of them singletons; the top ten hold roughly 23%. CDR1 MDHEN and CDR2 SYDVKM come from the germline V gene. Between the trimmed V and J ends, which lost 6 bases and 0 bases, there was a span of 15 bases. The CDR3 runs 17 residues. This entry comes from a study of regulatory T cells in long-lasting Graves disease. Stated time point: newly diagnosed GD, antithyroid drugs for less than 3 months. The TCR library used RNA extracted from PBMCs. The same sample was also used in a study of T cells in Graves' hyperthyroidism and ophthalmopathy.

This sequence was found in a woman aged 18-35 years with Graves disease. The V call is TRBV28, the J call TRBJ1-6; TRBD1 might be the D (6 bases). The specimen comprised peripheral blood mononuclear cells (PBMCs), sampled at new diagnosis, from a patient treated with antithyroid drugs. In nucleotides, the CDR3 is TGTGCCAGCAGCTCCCCAGGGGCCAGCTCCTATAATTCACCCCTCCACTTT. Translated: CASSSPGASSYNSPLHF.